Below, 29 T cell receptor beta chains from the same sample are listed, as sequenced in a study of cytomegalovirus exposure and HLA in healthy donors. This PCR relied on a set of 60 Vbeta primers and 13 Jbeta primers. The method was immunoSEQ multiplex PCR; TCRdb's version includes in-frame clones alone and lacks a portion of them. The table shows about 55,000 clones, with over 65% occurring only once. Specimen: PBMCs. The receptors were gathered from a man in his forties in good health and CMV-seropositive.

This chain links TRBV27 with TRBJ1-2; 8 nucleotides line up with TRBD1. The CDR3 loop spans 14 amino acids. Germline V CDR1 and CDR2: MNHEY, SMNVEV (reference sequence). V shed 6 bases, J shed 3 bases, and the junction held 6 bases outside the gene matches. The DNA of the CDR3 is TGTGCCAGCAGACTTTCGACAGGGGACTATGGCTACACCTTC. It yields the protein CASRLSTGDYGYTF.

The chain carries TRBV6-5 and TRBJ2-3; 12 nucleotides align to TRBD2. The ends lost 5 bases at V and 11 bases at J; junction bases unmatched: 8. Germline V gene lookup returns CDR1 MNHEY and CDR2 SVGAGI. The CDR3 sequence is 14 residues long. The DNA of the CDR3 is TGTGCCAGCAGTCGACTAGCGGGGGCCCTAGTGCAGTATTTT. Protein: CASSRLAGALVQYF.

This clone was counted a few times. The V call is TRBV9, the J call TRBJ2-7; 11 nucleotides agree with TRBD1. Germline CDR1 SGDLS, CDR2 YYNGEE. Trimming removed 4 bases from V and 6 bases from J; junction bases left unmatched: 9. CDR3 length equals 15 residues. Here the CDR3 DNA reads TGTGCCAGCAGCTCAACCGGGACAGGGGGTGTCGAGCAGTACTTC. As protein: CASSSTGTGGVEQYF.

This clone occurred a few times. V usage is TRBV6-5 and J usage is TRBJ1-1, with 7 bases identical to TRBD1. Germline assignment: CDR1 MNHEY and CDR2 SVGAGI. V gave up 5 bases and J gave up 1 base; unmatched junction bases: 4. CDR3 length equals 14 residues. CDR3 sequence: CASSQTGRNTEAFF. The CDR3, as DNA: TGTGCCAGCAGTCAGACAGGGAGGAACACTGAAGCTTTCTTT.

The chain employs TRBV9 and TRBJ2-2, with TRBD1 identical over 7 bases. Germline V gene data show CDR1 as SGDLS and CDR2 as YYNGEE. V lost 1 base to trimming and J lost 2 bases; unmatched junction nucleotides: 5. This CDR3 spans 16 amino acids. The CDR3: CASSVRGLGNTGELFF. DNA of the CDR3: TGTGCCAGCAGCGTAAGGGGGCTAGGCAACACCGGGGAGCTGTTTTTT.

The chain recombines TRBV6-6 with TRBJ2-5; TRBD2 matches 13 bases. This CDR3 spans 14 amino acids. Germline CDR1 MNHNY, CDR2 SVGAGI (reference sequence). Losses at the gene ends were 7 bases for V and 3 bases for J; bases not matched to a gene: 2. DNA of the CDR3: TGTGCCAGCAACGGACTAGCGGGGGAAGAGACCCAGTACTTC. Translation gives CASNGLAGEETQYF.

This chain connects TRBV2 to TRBJ2-1; 8 nucleotides align to TRBD1. The V gene end was trimmed by 6 bases and the J gene end by 3 bases; junction bases not matched to a gene: 16. Per germline, CDR1 SNHLY and CDR2 FYNNEI. CDR3 length: 18 amino acids. The CDR3 loop reads CASSTETSGTGHYNEQFF. The CDR3 bases are TGTGCCAGCAGCACCGAGACTTCCGGGACAGGTCACTACAATGAGCAGTTCTTC. Variable domain in full (rest from reference TRBV2 and TRBJ2-1): EPEVTQTPSHQVTQMGQEVILRCVPISNHLYFYWYRQILGQKVEFLVSFYNNEISEKSEIFDDQFSVERPDGSNFTLKIRSTKLEDSAMYFCASSTETSGTGHYNEQFFGPGTRLTVL.

This chain links TRBV5-1 with TRBJ1-2, with D possibly being TRBD1 (6 bases). CDR3 length: 16 residues. Germline lookup yields CDR1 SGHRS and CDR2 YFSETQ. Trimming took 3 bases from V and 0 from J, leaving 15 bases between them. This CDR3 is CASSWGRTAANYGYTF. The CDR3, as DNA: TGCGCCAGCAGCTGGGGACGGACAGCAGCTAACTATGGCTACACCTTC.

This clone has only one observation. The chain employs TRBV19 and TRBJ1-2; no clear D gene. The CDR3 has 12 residues. The germline V and J ends were trimmed by 5 bases and 1 base, with 5 bases remaining between them. Germline assignment: CDR1 LNHDA and CDR2 SQIVND (reference sequence). This chain's CDR3 is CASSRSNYGYTF. CDR3 nucleotide sequence: TGTGCCAGTAGTCGGAGTAACTATGGCTACACCTTC.

The chain couples TRBV5-4 to TRBJ2-5; 11 positions agree with TRBD1. With V trimmed by 5 bases and J by 4 bases, 7 bases remained unmatched. Germline V CDR1 and CDR2: SGHNT, YYREEE (reference sequence). The CDR3 extends over 15 amino acids. The CDR3 region is CASSSGDRGRETQYF. The CDR3 DNA reads as TGTGCCAGCAGTTCCGGGGACAGGGGGAGAGAGACCCAGTACTTC.

The rearrangement joins TRBV10-2 to TRBJ1-6, with D possibly TRBD1 on 6 matching bases. The CDR3 totals 14 residues. V was pared by 4 bases and J by 9 bases, with 13 bases between. Germline lookup yields CDR1 WSHSY and CDR2 SAAADI. CDR3: CASSVGQGRSPLHF. The DNA for the CDR3 is TGCGCCAGCAGTGTAGGCCAGGGGCGTTCACCCCTCCACTTT.

This sequence joins TRBV6-1 and TRBJ2-7; 7 bases align to TRBD1. Trimming at V came to 6 bases and at J to 6 bases, leaving 8 bases not matched to a gene. Germline values: CDR1 MNHNS, CDR2 SASEGT. The CDR3 covers 13 residues. The CDR3 reads CASRVGQAAEQYF. CDR3 nucleotide sequence: TGTGCCAGCAGGGTCGGACAGGCCGCCGAGCAGTACTTC.

The chain is built from TRBV7-2 and TRBJ2-2, with 9 positions matching TRBD2. The CDR3 has 15 residues. Trimming cost V 6 bases and J 5 bases; bases outside gene matches: 7. Germline values: CDR1 SGHTA, CDR2 FQGNSA. The CDR3 loop is CASSYSGGGTGELFF. The DNA for the CDR3 is TGTGCCAGCAGTTATAGCGGGGGCGGAACCGGGGAGCTGTTTTTT.

This clone was picked up a small number of times. The chain is built from TRBV19 and TRBJ2-3; 10 positions agree with TRBD2. This CDR3 is 15 amino acids long. Germline trimming cut 6 bases from V and 2 bases from J; bases unmatched to any gene: 5. Per germline, CDR1 LNHDA and CDR2 SQIVND (reference sequence). The CDR3 region has the DNA TGTGCCAGTAGACCTAGCGGGGGAAACACAGATACGCAGTATTTT. Protein product: CASRPSGGNTDTQYF.

V and J are TRBV6-4 and TRBJ1-2, with TRBD1 identical over 11 bases. Germline V CDR1 and CDR2: MRHNA, SNTAGT. V dropped 4 bases and J dropped 6; count of bases not matched to a gene: 1. The CDR3 is 13 residues long. CDR3 amino acids: CASSVDRGHGYTF. In DNA form, the CDR3 reads TGTGCCAGCAGTGTGGACAGGGGGCATGGCTACACCTTC.

This chain connects TRBV30 to TRBJ2-3, with 8 bases aligning to TRBD2. Germline CDR1 and CDR2: GTSNPN and SVGIG (reference sequence). The CDR3 is 15 residues long. The J segment lost 2 bases and the V segment lost 2 bases, leaving 6 bases of the junction unmatched. CDR3 sequence reads: CAWSSQAGATDTQYF. The CDR3 DNA is TGTGCCTGGAGTTCCCAAGCGGGGGCCACAGATACGCAGTATTTT.

This clone was seen only once. This sequence joins TRBV27 and TRBJ2-7, with TRBD1 matching 10 bases. Germline CDR1 and CDR2: MNHEY and SMNVEV (reference sequence). Trimming at V came to 7 bases and at J to 6 bases, leaving 6 bases not matched to a gene. The CDR3 has 13 residues. The DNA of the CDR3 is TGTGCCAGCACCACCGGGACAGGGGTCGAGCAGTACTTC. The encoded protein is CASTTGTGVEQYF.

The chain carries TRBV6-6 and TRBJ2-5; D unclear. CDR3 length equals 11 residues. V was clipped by 5 bases and J by 4 bases, with 5 bases between them. Germline values: CDR1 MNHNY, CDR2 SVGAGI (reference sequence). CDR3 sequence: CASSAGETQYF. The DNA for the CDR3 is TGTGCCAGCAGTGCAGGAGAGACCCAGTACTTC.

This chain connects TRBV5-4 to TRBJ2-1, with 7 bases identical to TRBD2. The germline V gene encodes CDR1 SGHNT and CDR2 YYREEE (reference sequence). Trimming removed 0 bases from V and 0 bases from J; junction bases left unmatched: 6. This CDR3 comprises 17 residues. CDR3 sequence (DNA): TGTGCCAGCAGCTTGGGTAGCGGGCGCAACTCCTACAATGAGCAGTTCTTC. Protein product: CASSLGSGRNSYNEQFF.

The V gene is TRBV30, the J gene TRBJ1-2; TRBD1 is a possible D gene (5 bases). CDR3 size: 13 residues. The germline CDR1 and CDR2 sequences are GTSNPN and SVGIG (reference sequence). The V end lost 4 bases, the J end lost 8 bases, and 17 bases lay between the germline ends. CDR3 nucleotides: TGTGCCTGGAAGCGGGTGGGGGTTTACGGCTACACCTTC. Translation: CAWKRVGVYGYTF. Full variable domain (outside the CDR3, taken from reference TRBV30 and TRBJ1-2): SQTIHQWPATLVQPVGSPLSLECTVEGTSNPNLYWYRQAAGRGLQLLFYSVGIGQISSEVPQNLSASRPQDRQFILSSKKLLLSDSGFYLCAWKRVGVYGYTFGSGTRLTVV.

This clone was found a few times. This chain connects TRBV18 to TRBJ1-1; TRBD1 aligns across 9 bases. V lost 4 bases to trimming and J lost 3 bases; unmatched junction nucleotides: 9. The CDR3 length is 16 residues. Germline V gene data show CDR1 as KGHSH and CDR2 as LQKENI. In nucleotides, the CDR3 is TGTGCCAGCTCACGGGACAGGGAGTGGACGGACACTGAAGCTTTCTTT. Translated: CASSRDREWTDTEAFF.

V usage is TRBV5-4 and J usage is TRBJ2-3; the D gene is possibly TRBD1 (5 bases). This CDR3 has 14 residues. Germline V lookup: CDR1 SGHNT, CDR2 YYREEE (reference sequence). The germline V and J ends were trimmed by 0 bases and 4 bases, with 9 bases remaining between them. The CDR3 reads CASSLDQGPDTQYF. CDR3 nucleotides: TGTGCCAGCAGCTTGGATCAGGGCCCAGATACGCAGTATTTT.

This clone was counted once. The V and J genes are TRBV7-9 and TRBJ2-5; 7 bases are shared with TRBD1. The DNA end favors TRBJ2-7, so the J call may be wrong. Germline assignment: CDR1 SEHNR and CDR2 FQNEAQ (reference sequence). The CDR3 sequence is 14 residues long. The CDR3, as DNA: TGTGCCAGCAGCTTGGGATACAGGGGCAGCGAGCAGTACTTC. Protein: CASSLGYRGSEQYF.

The chain links TRBV2 to TRBJ2-3; the match to TRBD2 covers 9 bases. The CDR3 is made up of 15 amino acids. The germline V gene has CDR1 SNHLY and CDR2 FYNNEI. The J segment lost 3 bases and the V segment lost 6 bases, leaving 7 bases of the junction unmatched. Here the CDR3 DNA reads TGTGCCAGCAGCGTCGGACTAGCGACAACAGATACGCAGTATTTT. It codes for CASSVGLATTDTQYF.

V is TRBV29-1 and J is TRBJ1-2; 7 bases agree with TRBD1. The CDR3 sequence is 17 residues long. J lost 4 bases, V lost 8 bases, and 22 bases had no gene match. Germline-derived CDR1 and CDR2 are SQVTM and ANQGSEA. The CDR3 reads CSPQIGGDSYTFYGYTF. The CDR3 coding sequence is TGCAGCCCTCAAATAGGAGGGGACAGCTATACCTTCTATGGCTACACCTTC. The full variable domain, in which reference TRBV29-1 and TRBJ1-2 provide the parts outside the CDR3, is SAVISQKPSRDICQRGTSLTIQCQVDSQVTMMFWYRQQPGQSLTLIATANQGSEATYESGFVIDKFPISRPNLTFSTLTVSNMSPEDSSIYLCSPQIGGDSYTFYGYTFGSGTRLTVV.

The chain carries TRBV7-2 and TRBJ2-2; D perhaps matches TRBD2 (6 bases). Trimming removed 2 bases from V and 5 bases from J, with 12 bases in between. CDR1 and CDR2 from the germline V gene are SGHTA and FQGNSA. The length of the CDR3 is 15 residues. This CDR3 is CASSLRGFRTGELFF. As DNA, the CDR3 is TGTGCCAGCAGCTTACGGGGGTTTAGGACCGGGGAGCTGTTTTTT.

The V call is TRBV5-1, the J call TRBJ2-7; D unresolved. Per germline, CDR1 SGHRS and CDR2 YFSETQ. The length of the CDR3 is 14 residues. Trimming removed 5 bases from V and 0 bases from J, with 12 bases in between. CDR3 in DNA: TGCGCCAGCAGGGGCTCCGTCACCTCCTACGAGCAGTACTTC. Translated: CASRGSVTSYEQYF. The full variable domain, completed using reference TRBV5-1 and TRBJ2-7, is KAGVTQTPRYLIKTRGQQVTLSCSPISGHRSVSWYQQTPGQGLQFLFEYFSETQRNKGNFPGRFSGRQFSNSRSEMNVSTLELGDSALYLCASRGSVTSYEQYFGPGTRLTVT.

The rearrangement joins TRBV30 to TRBJ2-7; tentatively, D is TRBD1 (6 bases). The CDR3 has 14 amino acids. V lost 4 bases and J lost 4, with 17 bases in between. Germline CDR1 GTSNPN, CDR2 SVGIG (reference sequence). The CDR3, as DNA: TGTGCCTGGACCCCGGGACAAACCTTATACGAGCAGTACTTC. Its protein is CAWTPGQTLYEQYF.

The chain combines TRBV4-2 with TRBJ1-2; perhaps TRBD1 as D (6 bases). Germline V CDR1 and CDR2: LGHNA, YNFKEQ. The CDR3 totals 16 residues. Trimming took off 1 base at V and 8 bases at J, with 20 bases between the two ends. The CDR3 loop reads CASSQGEQGTRYGYTF. The CDR3 bases are TGTGCCAGCAGCCAAGGGGAACAGGGCACGAGGTACGGCTACACCTTC.